This T cell receptor (beta chain) was sequenced in a study of T-cell reconstitution after alpha-beta-depleted transplantation in children. Study-wide results and caveats: There were some patients whose high TCRbeta diversity at day 60 came from surviving recipient T cells and thymic progenitors.

This clonotype was recorded at least ten times. Its antigen is currently unknown. Library preparation (for TCRbeta) was performed with unique molecular identifiers. TCRdb ran MiXCR on the PCR reads and lists one entry per CDR3 protein. Of 120,000 to 150,000 distinct CDR3 sequences listed, around 9% are singletons. Trimming shortened V by 3 bases and J by 0 bases, and 20 bases separated the two germline ends. CDR1 and CDR2 (germline): MDHEN, SYDVKM. The CDR3 consists of 19 residues. The sequence was obtained from a female patient between 2 and 15 years old who had a stem cell transplant for congenital amegakaryocytic thrombocytopenia, so the T cells may come from the graft donor. This sequence joins TRBV28 and TRBJ1-4, with D perhaps matching TRBD1 (5 bases). The starting material was PBMCs, mostly from graft donor cells, obtained 180 days after TCRalphabeta/CD19-depleted stem cell transplant. The CDR3 DNA reads as TGTGCCAGCAGTTTCATGGGGGGTTGGAGGCCCACAACTAATGAAAAACTGTTTTTT. It is translated as CASSFMGGWRPTTNEKLFF.